This T cell receptor beta chain is drawn from a study of T cells expressing NK-cell markers. With the 5' RACE reads reprocessed, TCRdb shows one record per CDR3 protein and no DNA. Its table lists about 410,000 distinct CDR3 sequences. Germline CDR1 reads LNHDA; CDR2 reads SQIVND (reference sequence). CDR3 length: 17 amino acids. Sample: blood T cells: a sorted CD56 or NKG2C T cell subset, CD4+ or CD8+ T cells, or bulk PBMC T cells (not recorded which). This sequence joins TRBV19 and TRBJ2-3; TCRdb's assignment of TRBD2 cannot be checked, as there is no DNA. This clonotype was obtained from a woman between 45 and 60 years old in good health. CDR3 sequence reads: CASTDTTLQGLGDTQYF.